Described below is a single T cell receptor (beta chain) sequence and its context. This specimen comes from a study of T cell changes during pregnancy in multiple sclerosis. Trimming cost V 3 bases and J 6 bases; bases outside gene matches: 5. Germline CDR1 and CDR2: LNHDA and SQIVND (reference sequence). This CDR3 is built from 14 residues. This table comes from immunoSEQ multiplex PCR, and its TCRdb copy is limited to in-frame clones, with some not included. The sample lists about 94,000 clones, over 90% occurring once. This TCR derives from a female donor with multiple sclerosis, enrolled in a pregnancy study. The sequencing used peripheral blood, collected in the third trimester of pregnancy. The rearrangement uses TRBV19 and TRBJ2-7; 10 bases line up with TRBD2. The CDR3 DNA sequence: TGTGCCAGTAGTATGATAGCGGGAGGTCCCGAGCAGTACTTC. Translation gives CASSMIAGGPEQYF.